Described below is a single T cell receptor beta chain sequence and its context. Its specificity is not known. These data are taken from a study of T cell responses to AZD1222 COVID-19 vaccine. Study results and caveats: Only a handful of AZD1222 recipients, six or seven in all, had baseline seropositivity. Mostly white British, mostly female donors; authors suggested clonal diversity may be underestimated.

Method: immunoSEQ multiplex PCR; TCRdb's copy keeps in-frame clones and lacks some. The sample carries 130,000 or so clones, 85% to 95% recorded once. CDR1 is MDHEN and CDR2 is SYDVKM in the germline V gene. The CDR3 extends over 15 amino acids. V was pared by 4 bases and J by 11 bases, with 23 bases between. The V call is TRBV28, the J call TRBJ1-1; no clear D. The sequencing used peripheral blood, collected on day 0 of MenACWY control vaccination. This sequence originates from an adult in good health. The CDR3 sequence: CASSSTPTDRPRAFF. Written as DNA, the CDR3 is TGTGCCAGCAGTTCCACCCCGACGGACCGGCCCAGGGCTTTCTTT. Using reference TRBV28 and TRBJ1-1 for the parts outside the CDR3, the full variable domain is DVKVTQSSRYLVKRTGEKVFLECVQDMDHENMFWYRQDPGLGLRLIYFSYDVKMKEKGDIPEGYSVSREKKERFSLILESASTNQTSMYLCASSSTPTDRPRAFFGQGTRLTVV.